The 14 T cell receptor beta chains below were found in one sample sequenced in a study of blood T cell repertoires in COVID-19. TCRdb's table, derived via immunoSEQ multiplex PCR, lists solely in-frame clones and lacks some. The sample gives around 260,000 clones, about 89% of which show up once; roughly 0.96% is in the top ten. The sample was peripheral blood. The receptors were sampled from a woman aged 35 to 49 who had recovered from COVID-19.

The chain links TRBV5-8 to TRBJ1-4; 8 positions match TRBD1. There are 18 residues in the CDR3. The germline V gene has CDR1 SGHTS and CDR2 YDEGEE. Trimming at V came to 0 bases and at J to 1 base, leaving 8 bases not matched to a gene. DNA of the CDR3: TGTGCCAGCAGCTTGGTCAGGGGGCGTCGGGGAACTAATGAAAAACTGTTTTTT. As protein: CASSLVRGRRGTNEKLFF.

Regarding this clone: The sample contains more than one DNA sequence encoding this CDR3. This chain uses TRBV6-5 with TRBJ2-5; 8 bases agree with TRBD2. This CDR3 region has 15 residues. CDR1 is MNHEY, CDR2 SVGAGI, per germline. Unmatched junction bases numbered 5, after V lost 0 bases and J lost 5 bases. The CDR3 here is CASSYSAGVRETQYF. The CDR3 DNA reads TGTGCCAGCAGTTACTCAGCGGGAGTGAGGGAGACCCAGTACTTC.

This clone has just one count. The chain carries TRBV25-1 and TRBJ2-1; the D is unclear. CDR3 length: 15 residues. Germline assignment: CDR1 MGHDK and CDR2 SYGVNS. V lost 1 base and J lost 0, with 7 bases in between. CDR3 bases: TGTGCCAGCAGTGAATTTGCTAGCTCCTACAATGAGCAGTTCTTC. Translation gives CASSEFASSYNEQFF.

This chain joins TRBV6-1 and TRBJ1-1; no clear D. This CDR3 is 13 amino acids long. Trimming removed 2 bases from V and 5 bases from J, with 9 bases in between. Germline values: CDR1 MNHNS, CDR2 SASEGT. The DNA of the CDR3 is TGTGCCAGCAGTGAATCTTTCGGTACTGAAGCTTTCTTT. Translating it yields CASSESFGTEAFF.

This chain joins TRBV20-1 and TRBJ1-6; 11 nucleotides agree with TRBD1. The CDR3 extends over 15 amino acids. J lost 9 bases, V lost 3 bases, and 7 bases had no gene match. From germline, CDR1 is DFQATT and CDR2 SNEGSKA (reference sequence). The CDR3 reads CSASGTGGPGSPLHF. CDR3 coding DNA: TGCAGTGCTAGTGGGACAGGGGGGCCGGGTTCACCCCTCCACTTT.

The chain carries TRBV5-1 and TRBJ2-1, with 15 bases aligning to TRBD2. J gave up 4 bases and V 4 bases, and 3 bases lay outside the gene matches. Germline CDR1 SGHRS, CDR2 YFSETQ. The CDR3 is 16 residues long. CDR3 protein: CASSPGLAGGYNEQFF. The CDR3 DNA sequence: TGCGCCAGCAGCCCGGGACTAGCGGGAGGTTACAATGAGCAGTTCTTC.

This clone was detected only a few times. The chain employs TRBV7-6 and TRBJ2-2; no definite D call. The CDR3 spans 15 residues. Trimming removed 5 bases at V and 4 bases at J, with 14 bases between. CDR1 and CDR2 (germline): SGHVS, FNYEAQ. CDR3 DNA sequence: TGTGCCAGCAGCCCACAGCTACCCGGCACCGGGGAGCTGTTTTTT. Its translation: CASSPQLPGTGELFF. Full variable domain (outside the CDR3, taken from reference TRBV7-6 and TRBJ2-2): GAGVSQSPRYKVTKRGQDVALRCDPISGHVSLYWYRQALGQGPEFLTYFNYEAQQDKSGLPNDRFSAERPEGSISTLTIQRTEQRDSAMYRCASSPQLPGTGELFFGEGSRLTVL.

CDR3: CAWSDRDEQYF. The CDR3 nucleotides read TGTGCCTGGAGTGACAGGGACGAGCAGTACTTC. The chain couples TRBV30 to TRBJ2-7; D possibly corresponds to TRBD1 (6 bases). The CDR3 has 11 residues. Trimming left V 1 base short and J 5 bases short, with 6 bases between. Germline CDR1 reads GTSNPN; CDR2 reads SVGIG (reference sequence).

The CDR3 DNA is TGTGCCAGCAGTCAAAAGAGGAGACAGGGGACCCACGAGCAGTACTTC. This gives the protein CASSQKRRQGTHEQYF. This chain connects TRBV28 to TRBJ2-7; 8 nucleotides match TRBD1. The junction had 14 bases not matched to a gene; V was cut back by 5 bases and J by 5 bases. The CDR3 has 16 amino acids. The V gene's germline CDR1 is MDHEN and CDR2 SYDVKM.

With respect to this clone: A read error may account for a junction end that differs from germline. The rearrangement links TRBV5-1 to TRBJ1-6; TRBD1 agrees at 9 bases. The CDR3 is 14 amino acids. Germline lookup yields CDR1 SGHRS and CDR2 YFSETQ. The DNA for the CDR3 is TGCGCCAGCAGCTTGGGGGGACAGGGTTCACTCCTCCACTTT. This sequence encodes CASSLGGQGSLLHF.

This clone was observed once. For the CDR3, the DNA is TGTGCCAGCAGTCCCGACAAGAGCTACGAGCAGTACTTC. This gives the protein CASSPDKSYEQYF. This chain uses TRBV27 with TRBJ2-7; no clear D gene. CDR3 size: 13 residues. V dropped 5 bases and J dropped 3 bases, with 11 bases sitting between them. Germline V gene data show CDR1 as MNHEY and CDR2 as SMNVEV (reference sequence).

CDR3 amino acids: CASTGASGEPDTQYF. The DNA for the CDR3 is TGTGCCAGCACCGGGGCTAGCGGGGAACCAGATACGCAGTATTTT. The chain is built from TRBV9 and TRBJ2-3; 9 nucleotides line up with TRBD2. The CDR3 sequence is 15 residues long. J gave up 4 bases and V 6 bases, and 9 bases lay outside the gene matches. The germline CDR1 and CDR2 sequences are SGDLS and YYNGEE.

The chain links TRBV18 to TRBJ2-2; 8 bases match TRBD2. With 4 bases clipped from V and 6 bases from J, the junction kept 7 bases outside the gene matches. The germline gives CDR1 KGHSH, CDR2 LQKENI. This CDR3 comprises 15 residues. The CDR3 is CASSRVGRASGELFF. The CDR3 bases are TGTGCCAGCTCACGCGTCGGGAGGGCCTCCGGGGAGCTGTTTTTT.

The V and J genes are TRBV27 and TRBJ2-1, with 7 nucleotides matching TRBD2. The germline gives CDR1 MNHEY, CDR2 SMNVEV (reference sequence). This CDR3 spans 15 amino acids. V was clipped by 10 bases and J by 0 bases; unmatched bases: 9. In DNA form, the CDR3 reads TGTGCCACCACACCGGGCGGGAGCTCCTACAATGAGCAGTTCTTC. Its protein is CATTPGGSSYNEQFF.